Presented here are 17 T cell receptor beta chains from one specimen sequenced in a study of CD8+ T cells in alopecia areata. Extracted RNA was reverse transcribed, and the resulting cDNA served as sequencing template. Some clones are missing from TCRdb's copy, which holds only in-frame ones; the method was immunoSEQ multiplex PCR. The sample includes roughly 140,000 clones, around two thirds seen only once; the top ten take 36%. Sequenced sample: CD8+ T cells sorted from blood. These receptors originate from a human donor in good health.

This clone turned up a few times. The V and J genes are TRBV5-1 and TRBJ2-5; no definite D call. The CDR3 loop spans 13 amino acids. From germline, CDR1 is SGHRS and CDR2 YFSETQ. The V gene lost 2 bases and the J gene lost 4 bases, with 9 bases spanning the gap. Written as DNA, the CDR3 is TGCGCCAGCAGCTTCTGGGTGGGAGAGACCCAGTACTTC. The encoded protein is CASSFWVGETQYF.

The genes are TRBV6-5 and TRBJ2-1; no reliable D call. The CDR3 has 13 amino acids. V gave up 6 bases and J gave up 4 bases, with 10 bases separating them. Per germline, CDR1 MNHEY and CDR2 SVGAGI. The CDR3, as DNA: TGTGCCAGCAGCTCCAGAGGTTACAATGAGCAGTTCTTC. Protein product: CASSSRGYNEQFF.

This clone was seen more than once but under ten times. The chain carries TRBV27 and TRBJ2-1; 9 nucleotides line up with TRBD2. Germline CDR1 MNHEY, CDR2 SMNVEV (reference sequence). V trimming: 5 bases; J trimming: 10 bases; junction bases outside the gene matches: 6. The CDR3 sequence is 13 residues long. The CDR3 loop reads CASSLAGTIEQFF. The CDR3 DNA sequence: TGTGCCAGCAGTCTAGCGGGAACTATCGAGCAGTTCTTC.

The chain couples TRBV27 to TRBJ2-5, with D hard to call. CDR1 is MNHEY, CDR2 SMNVEV, per germline (reference sequence). CDR3 size: 13 residues. Trimming shortened V by 0 bases and J by 7 bases, and 9 bases separated the two germline ends. The chain's CDR3 is CASSLSPTRTQYF. The CDR3 DNA reads as TGTGCCAGCAGTTTATCGCCCACGCGGACCCAGTACTTC.

This clone was picked up a small number of times. This chain connects TRBV11-1 to TRBJ2-6; 11 nucleotides match TRBD2. Germline V gene sequence: CDR1 SGHAT, CDR2 FQDESV (reference sequence). The CDR3 length is 18 residues. V dropped 7 bases and J dropped 0; count of bases not matched to a gene: 8. CDR3 residues: CASNSLAGGISGANVLTF. The DNA for the CDR3 is TGTGCCAGCAATTCCCTAGCGGGAGGTATCTCTGGGGCCAACGTCCTGACTTTC.

The chain links TRBV29-1 to TRBJ2-1; D may correspond to TRBD1 or TRBD2 (5 bases each). V shed 6 bases and J shed 8 bases, with 11 bases lying between them. CDR1 and CDR2 (germline): SQVTM, ANQGSEA. CDR3 length: 11 residues. The CDR3 nucleotides read TGCAGCGTCCGGGGCGTCGATGAGCAGTTCTTC. Translating gives CSVRGVDEQFF.

The chain recombines TRBV4-1 with TRBJ2-7; no clear D. The CDR3 sequence is 13 residues long. Germline CDR1 reads MGHRA; CDR2 reads YSYEKL. Trimming cost V 1 base and J 4 bases, with 8 bases left between them. The CDR3 reads CASSQGLNYEQYF. DNA for the CDR3: TGCGCCAGCAGCCAAGGGTTAAATTACGAGCAGTACTTC.

This clone occurred a few times. Additional DNA sequences in this sample encode the identical CDR3. The rearrangement uses TRBV29-1 and TRBJ2-7, with TRBD1 identical over 7 bases. The germline V gene encodes CDR1 SQVTM and CDR2 ANQGSEA. Germline trimming cut 3 bases from V and 1 base from J; bases unmatched to any gene: 6. There are 14 residues in the CDR3. DNA of the CDR3: TGCAGCGTTGAGAGCCGGGACAGTTCCTACGAGCAGTACTTC. Translating it yields CSVESRDSSYEQYF.

The V and J genes are TRBV28 and TRBJ2-3, with D perhaps matching TRBD1 or TRBD2 (5 bases each). The germline CDR1 and CDR2 sequences are MDHEN and SYDVKM. The CDR3 extends over 14 amino acids. V was trimmed by 3 bases and J by 4 bases, leaving 11 bases between them. CDR3 sequence: CASSLTGRSDTQYF. The CDR3 coding sequence is TGTGCCAGCAGTTTGACGGGGCGTTCAGATACGCAGTATTTT.

This chain connects TRBV15 to TRBJ2-1, with D unresolved. CDR3 length: 15 amino acids. From germline, CDR1 is LNHNV and CDR2 YYDKDF (reference sequence). The V end lost 1 base, the J end lost 3 bases, and 10 bases lay between the germline ends. The CDR3 here is CATSRGPGSYNEQFF. CDR3 coding DNA: TGTGCCACCAGCAGAGGTCCAGGAAGCTACAATGAGCAGTTCTTC. Looking up the rest from reference TRBV15 and TRBJ2-1 gives the full variable domain: DAMVIQNPRYQVTQFGKPVTLSCSQTLNHNVMYWYQQKSSQAPKLLFHYYDKDFNNEADTPDNFQSRRPNTSFCFLDIRSPGLGDTAMYLCATSRGPGSYNEQFFGPGTRLTVL.

The rearrangement uses TRBV27 and TRBJ2-7, with 10 bases fitting TRBD2. There are 15 residues in the CDR3. The V and J ends lost 5 bases and 0 bases, in that order; junction bases with no gene match: 4. The germline CDR1 and CDR2 sequences are MNHEY and SMNVEV (reference sequence). The chain's CDR3 is CASSLTSGLSYEQYF. CDR3 sequence (DNA): TGTGCCAGCAGTCTGACTAGCGGGCTCTCCTACGAGCAGTACTTC.

V and J are TRBV7-3 and TRBJ2-1; D is unresolved. Trimming cost V 4 bases and J 3 bases, with 13 bases left between them. Germline CDR1 and CDR2: SGHTA and FQGTGA. The CDR3 runs to 15 residues. This chain's CDR3 is CASSSPRAGYNEQFF. The CDR3 coding sequence is TGTGCCAGCAGCTCCCCAAGGGCAGGCTACAATGAGCAGTTCTTC.

The genes are TRBV7-9 and TRBJ2-5; 9 bases match TRBD1. The CDR3 spans 16 residues. V lost 1 base and J lost 0; bases outside the gene matches: 3. The germline gives CDR1 SEHNR, CDR2 FQNEAQ (reference sequence). The CDR3 is CASSLEDRGYQETQYF. The CDR3 coding sequence is TGTGCCAGCAGCTTAGAAGACAGGGGGTACCAAGAGACCCAGTACTTC.

This clone was recorded many times. The V gene is TRBV7-9, the J gene TRBJ2-7; a weak D match, TRBD2 (5 bases). The CDR3 has 13 residues. The germline V gene encodes CDR1 SEHNR and CDR2 FQNEAQ (reference sequence). V was pared by 6 bases and J by 3 bases, with 12 bases between. The CDR3 DNA follows: TGTGCCAGCAGTTCCGGGATCTACTACGAGCAGTACTTC. Amino acids: CASSSGIYYEQYF.

The chain links TRBV27 to TRBJ2-7; 14 positions agree with TRBD2. After removal of 6 bases from V and 7 bases from J, the junction contained 14 bases not matched to a gene. Germline values: CDR1 MNHEY, CDR2 SMNVEV (reference sequence). This CDR3 is 17 amino acids long. In nucleotides, the CDR3 is TGTGCCAGCAGCGGCCGGGTGGGACTAGCGGGAGTTGGTGAGCAGTACTTC. Amino acids: CASSGRVGLAGVGEQYF.

V gene TRBV4-2 combines with J gene TRBJ1-1, with D possibly TRBD1 on 5 matching bases. CDR3 length: 15 amino acids. V gave up 4 bases and J gave up 1 base, with 13 bases separating them. CDR1 is LGHNA, CDR2 YNFKEQ, per germline. The CDR3 DNA is TGTGCCAGCAGCCTCGACACGGGGACGAACACTGAAGCTTTCTTT. This encodes CASSLDTGTNTEAFF.

The chain uses TRBV5-4 and TRBJ2-7, with 13 bases aligning to TRBD2. The CDR3 length is 17 residues. From germline, CDR1 is SGHNT and CDR2 YYREEE (reference sequence). V trimming: 5 bases; J trimming: 0 bases; junction bases outside the gene matches: 8. The CDR3: CASRDTSGRAPSYEQYF. The CDR3, as DNA: TGTGCCAGCAGGGACACTAGCGGGAGGGCCCCCTCCTACGAGCAGTACTTC.